Sequencing of this T cell receptor (beta chain) was carried out in a study of cytomegalovirus exposure and HLA in healthy donors. V shed 1 base, J shed 10 bases, and the junction held 7 bases outside the gene matches. This CDR3 region has 14 residues. The V gene's germline CDR1 is SEHNR and CDR2 FQNEAQ (reference sequence). This clone was recorded a few times. Researchers ran the PCR with 60 Vbeta and 13 Jbeta primers. Method: immunoSEQ multiplex PCR; TCRdb's copy keeps in-frame clones and lacks some. Of approximately 76,000 clones listed, around 80% are singletons. The sequencing sample was made of PBMCs. This rearrangement joins TRBV7-9 to TRBJ2-1; 7 nucleotides match TRBD2. The TCR comes from a man aged 30 to 45 in good health and CMV-seronegative. CDR3 in DNA: TGTGCCAGCAGCTTAGGGCGGGAGCTCAGGGAGCAGTTCTTC. Translation gives CASSLGRELREQFF.